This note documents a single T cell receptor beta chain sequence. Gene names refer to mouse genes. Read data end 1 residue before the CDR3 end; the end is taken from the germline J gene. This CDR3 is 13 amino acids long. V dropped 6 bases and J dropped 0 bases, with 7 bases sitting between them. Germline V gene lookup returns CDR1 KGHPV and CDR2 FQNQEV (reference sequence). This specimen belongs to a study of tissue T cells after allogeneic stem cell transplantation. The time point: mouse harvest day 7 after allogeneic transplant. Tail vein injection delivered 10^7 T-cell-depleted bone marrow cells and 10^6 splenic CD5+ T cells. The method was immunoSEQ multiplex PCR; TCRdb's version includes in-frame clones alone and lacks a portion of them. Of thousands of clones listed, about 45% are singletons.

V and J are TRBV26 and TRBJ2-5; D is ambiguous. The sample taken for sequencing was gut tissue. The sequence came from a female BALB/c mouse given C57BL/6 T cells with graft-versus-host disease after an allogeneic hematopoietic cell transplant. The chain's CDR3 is CASSLDNQDTQYF. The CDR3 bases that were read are TGTGCCAGCAGCCTGGACAACCAAGACACCCAGTAC. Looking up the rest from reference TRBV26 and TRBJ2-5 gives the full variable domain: NSKVIQTPRYLVKGQGQKAKMRCIPEKGHPVVFWYQQNKNNEFKFLINFQNQEVLQQIDMTEKRFSAECPSNSPCSLEIQSSEAGDSALYLCASSLDNQDTQYFGPGTRLLVL.